This T cell receptor (beta chain) is from a study of response to subunit inactivated influenza vaccine. Whole-study findings and limits: With each seasonal influenza vaccination, the authors suggested, few new T cells are recruited.

As for this clonotype: Its matching antigen is unknown.

TCRdb ran MiXCR on the RT-PCR reads and lists one entry per CDR3 protein. The sample lists approximately 570,000 distinct CDR3 sequences; under 9% were seen once. This CDR3 is 14 amino acids long. With 7 bases clipped from V and 2 bases from J, the junction kept 8 bases outside the gene matches. Germline CDR1 ENHRY, CDR2 SYGVKD. This sequence joins TRBV10-3 and TRBJ2-7; 7 nucleotides match TRBD1. Sequenced here: PBMCs from blood, sampled roughly 24 months after vaccination. The sequence came from a man between 50 and 70 years old who received an inactivated influenza vaccine. The CDR3 here is CAITRTGDTYEQYF. The CDR3 DNA reads as TGTGCCATCACTAGGACAGGAGACACCTACGAGCAGTACTTC.